These T cell receptor beta chains were read from a single sample in a study of blood T cell repertoires in COVID-19. Using immunoSEQ multiplex PCR, the repertoire was profiled, and TCRdb retains in-frame clones only, with some absent. In the table there are 50,000 to 60,000 clones, about 80% of which are singletons. Sequencing used peripheral blood. The receptors shown here come from a man of 80 years or more with COVID-19, enrolled during active disease. CDR3s include the opening cysteine and the closing phenylalanine or tryptophan. Each record gives: V gene, J gene, clone size, D gene, CDR3 DNA, CDR3 protein. D genes are given only for firm matches. A clone size is listed for some rows: how often the clone was seen (once, few, many), or a class if it is expanded.

TRBV28	TRBJ2-7	few	-	TGTGCCAGCAGTTTACAACAGGACCTCTCCTACGAGCAGTACTTC	CASSLQQDLSYEQYF
TRBV18	TRBJ2-3	-	-	TGTGCCAGCGCCCGGAGCACAGATACGCAGTATTTT	CASARSTDTQYF
TRBV19	TRBJ1-1	once	-	TGTGCCAGTAGTCGCCCCGACAGGCTGAACACTGAAGCTTTCTTT	CASSRPDRLNTEAFF
TRBV7-3	TRBJ2-5	-	TRBD1	TGTGCCAGCAGCCTCCGGACAGGGGCTGGGGAGACCCAGTACTTC	CASSLRTGAGETQYF
TRBV25-1	TRBJ1-5	-	TRBD1	TGTGCCAGCAGTGAAGCGGGACAGGGGGGACAGCCCCAGCATTTT	CASSEAGQGGQPQHF
TRBV5-5	TRBJ1-1	-	TRBD1	TGTGCCAGCAACTCAGCCCCGGGACAGGTGAGGAGCACTGAAGCTTTCTTT	CASNSAPGQVRSTEAFF
TRBV7-3	TRBJ1-1	once	TRBD1	TGTGCCAGCAGCCCGGACAGGTGGAGCACTGAAGCTTTCTTT	CASSPDRWSTEAFF
TRBV19	TRBJ2-7	-	-	TGTGCCAGTAAGAACAGTTTTACCTCCTACGAGCAGTACTTC	CASKNSFTSYEQYF
TRBV18	TRBJ2-3	-	-	TGTGCCAGCTCACTGGGGGCGGGCACAGATACGCAGTATTTT	CASSLGAGTDTQYF
TRBV6-5	TRBJ1-2	-	TRBD1	TGTGCCAGCAGTTCGGGACAGGGGGGGGATGGCTACACCTTC	CASSSGQGGDGYTF
TRBV7-6	TRBJ2-1	many	-	TGTGCCAGCAGCCTCCAGGGAGGCTTAACAAACAATGAGCAGTTCTTC	CASSLQGGLTNNEQFF
TRBV6-2/TRBV6-3	TRBJ2-7	once	TRBD2	TGTGCCAGCAGTAGACTAGCGGGGTACGAGCAGTACTTC	CASSRLAGYEQYF